This TCR beta chain was captured by sequencing in a study of cytomegalovirus exposure and HLA in healthy donors. The PCR was carried out with 60 Vbeta primers and 13 Jbeta primers. Clones were sequenced by immunoSEQ multiplex PCR, and TCRdb holds only the in-frame ones, with some missing. The sample lists under 150,000 clones, roughly 82% occurring once. Trimming removed 8 bases at V and 6 bases at J, with 12 bases between. CDR1 and CDR2 from the germline V gene are DFQATT and SNEGSKA (reference sequence). CDR3 length equals 11 residues. The gene calls are TRBV20-1 and TRBJ2-3; maybe TRBD2 (6 bases). This receptor was obtained from a boy between 10 and 17 years old in good health and CMV-seronegative. Sequences were obtained from PBMCs. The CDR3 DNA sequence: TGCAGTCTAGCGTCCGAGGATACGCAGTATTTT. It yields the protein CSLASEDTQYF.